This T cell receptor (beta chain) was captured in a study of shared clonotypes between healthy human individuals. Study details: For every donor, three CD4 naive, three CD4 memory, two CD8 naive and one CD8 memory plates were used.

Regarding this clone: The target antigen is unknown.

Naive CD8 populations comprised CD45RO-negative cells positively selected for CCR7, excluding terminally differentiated effector memory CD45RA+ cells. Every donor, a Caucasian adult, lived in Nashville, Tennessee. TCRdb's table, derived via immunoSEQ multiplex PCR, lists solely in-frame clones and lacks some. The data show 550,000 to 650,000 clones, 96% seen once. Overall study findings and caveats: The small donor group covered limited genetic and exposure diversity.

Trimming left V 5 bases short and J 5 bases short, with 18 bases between. Germline CDR1 reads SEHNR; CDR2 reads FQNEAQ (reference sequence). This CDR3 has 15 amino acids. The V and J genes are TRBV7-9 and TRBJ1-2, with D unresolved. This TCR derives from a woman aged 30 to 39 in good health. Sequences were obtained from naive CD8+ T cells sorted from blood. This CDR3 is CASSAWAETDYGYTF. DNA for the CDR3: TGTGCCAGCAGCGCCTGGGCCGAAACTGATTATGGCTACACCTTC.